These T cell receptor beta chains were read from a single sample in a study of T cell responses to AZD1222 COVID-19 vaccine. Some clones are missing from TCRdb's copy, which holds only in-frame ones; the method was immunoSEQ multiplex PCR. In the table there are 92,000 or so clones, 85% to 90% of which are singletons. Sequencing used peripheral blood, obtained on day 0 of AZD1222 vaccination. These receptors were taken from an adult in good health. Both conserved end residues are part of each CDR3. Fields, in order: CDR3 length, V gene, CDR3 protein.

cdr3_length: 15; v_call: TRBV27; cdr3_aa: CASSLLTSDQETQYF
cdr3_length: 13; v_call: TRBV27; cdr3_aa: CASSLRGGAEAFF
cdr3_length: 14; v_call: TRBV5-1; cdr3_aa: CASSAGGTNYGYTF
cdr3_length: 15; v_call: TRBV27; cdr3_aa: CASSFGTSGINEQFF
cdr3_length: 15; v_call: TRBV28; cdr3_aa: CASTQAGGPFNEQFF
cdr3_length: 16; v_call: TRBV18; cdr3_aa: CASSSPGQGREETQYF
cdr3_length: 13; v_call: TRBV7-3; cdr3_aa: CASSLYMADTQYF
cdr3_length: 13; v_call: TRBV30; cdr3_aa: CAWMWKGTYEQYF
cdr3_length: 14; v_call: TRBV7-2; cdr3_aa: CASSLVPTNTEAFF
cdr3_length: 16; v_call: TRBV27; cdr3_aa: CASRSGDRFLNQPQHF
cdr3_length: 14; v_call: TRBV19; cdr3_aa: CASTHPRKAGELFF
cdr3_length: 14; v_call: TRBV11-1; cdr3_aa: CASSFSRQNTEAFF
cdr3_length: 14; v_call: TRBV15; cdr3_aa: CATTPERGNSPLHF
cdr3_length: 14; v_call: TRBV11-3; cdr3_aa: CASSTTSGSNEQFF
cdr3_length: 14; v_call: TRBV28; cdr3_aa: CASSLSLGGGGYTF
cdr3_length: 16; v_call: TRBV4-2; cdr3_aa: CASSQDRGLDGNEQFF
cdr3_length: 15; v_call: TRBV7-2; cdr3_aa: CASSFLGSGTDTQYF
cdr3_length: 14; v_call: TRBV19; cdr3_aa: CASRPPGPIYEQYF
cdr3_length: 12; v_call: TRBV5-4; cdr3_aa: CASSLDTGELFF
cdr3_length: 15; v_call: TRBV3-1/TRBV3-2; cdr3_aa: CASSHPSAVYDTQYF
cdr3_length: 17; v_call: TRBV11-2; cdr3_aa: CASSLDSPGGVGSPLHF
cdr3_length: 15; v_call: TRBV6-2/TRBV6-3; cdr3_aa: CASSYKWEKYNEQFF
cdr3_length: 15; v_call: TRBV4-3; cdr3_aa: CASSQGESLYYEQYF
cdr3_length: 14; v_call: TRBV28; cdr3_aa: CASSSGQGNYEQYF
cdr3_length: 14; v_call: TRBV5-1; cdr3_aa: CASSLGREYNEQFF
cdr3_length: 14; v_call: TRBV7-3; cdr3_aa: CASSPGTGAYEQYF
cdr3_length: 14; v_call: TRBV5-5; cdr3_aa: CASSSGGAGDTQYF
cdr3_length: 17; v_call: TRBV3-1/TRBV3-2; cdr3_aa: CASSPGLAVLSYNEQFF
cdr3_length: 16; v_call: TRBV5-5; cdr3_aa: CASSLSWYGVNTEAFF
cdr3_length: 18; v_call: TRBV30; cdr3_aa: CAWSFGRAGSSYNSPLHF
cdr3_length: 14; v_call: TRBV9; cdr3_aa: CASSAPQGADTQYF
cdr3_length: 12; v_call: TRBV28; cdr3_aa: CASGDLSYEQYF
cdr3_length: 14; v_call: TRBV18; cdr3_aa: CASSPSGQQETQYF
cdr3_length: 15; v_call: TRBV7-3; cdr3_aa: CASSLGLGGSGELFF
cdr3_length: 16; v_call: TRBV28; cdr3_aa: CASSPAGRGYIDEQFF
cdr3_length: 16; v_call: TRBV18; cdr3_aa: CASSPATGASSYEQYF
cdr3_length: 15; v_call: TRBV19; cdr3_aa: CASSIDHGGTGEQYF
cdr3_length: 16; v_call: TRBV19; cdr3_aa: CASSGGDSLAKNIQYF
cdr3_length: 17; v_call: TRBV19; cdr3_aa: CASSIVGGSYLPYEQYF
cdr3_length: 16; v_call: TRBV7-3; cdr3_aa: CASSSKGGPNTGELFF
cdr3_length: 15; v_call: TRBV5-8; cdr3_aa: CASSRVIVAGDTQYF
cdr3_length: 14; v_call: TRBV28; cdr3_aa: CASSPRGETETQYF
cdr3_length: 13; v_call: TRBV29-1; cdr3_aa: CSVSQGNNQPQHF
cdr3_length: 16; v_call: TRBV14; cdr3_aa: CASSQGTSGAVDTQYF
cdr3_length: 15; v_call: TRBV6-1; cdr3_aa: CASSEEDLRVYGYTF
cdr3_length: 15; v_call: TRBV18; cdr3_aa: CASSPGTGGKTEAFF